The 4 T cell receptor beta chains presented below share a single source sample, sequenced in a study of shared clonotypes between healthy human individuals. Sequencing was performed with immunoSEQ multiplex PCR; in TCRdb, only in-frame clones are kept and a portion is missing. The sample holds more than 450,000 clones, 79% seen once. Sequencing was carried out using PBMCs. The receptors originated from a woman aged 40 to 55 in good health. Some clones in this sample may be carry-over from other donors' samples.

The rearrangement links TRBV7-2 to TRBJ2-5, with a weak D call TRBD1 (7 bases). The V gene lost 5 bases and the J gene lost 0 bases, with 13 bases spanning the gap. The germline V gene has CDR1 SGHTA and CDR2 FQGNSA. The CDR3 sequence is 15 residues long. In DNA form, the CDR3 reads TGTGCCAGCAGCGCGGGACAGCGGTACCAAGAGACCCAGTACTTC. Translated, it gives CASSAGQRYQETQYF.

The chain combines TRBV30 with TRBJ2-1, with TRBD1 matching over 8 bases. V was clipped by 6 bases and J by 5 bases; unmatched bases: 9. The CDR3 length is 14 residues. In germline, CDR1 is GTSNPN, CDR2 SVGIG (reference sequence). The DNA for the CDR3 is TGTGCCTGCCTCACAGGGGGTATCGACAATGAGCAGTTCTTC. Translating gives CACLTGGIDNEQFF.

The genes are TRBV5-4 and TRBJ2-3; 14 bases align to TRBD2. CDR3 length equals 16 residues. Germline V CDR1 and CDR2: SGHNT, YYREEE (reference sequence). V was pared by 4 bases and J by 4 bases, with 5 bases of the junction left unmatched. The CDR3 loop is CASSAGTSGSSDTQYF. DNA for the CDR3: TGTGCCAGCAGCGCCGGGACTAGCGGGAGTTCAGATACGCAGTATTTT.

This chain links TRBV28 with TRBJ1-2, with unresolved D. V lost 6 bases to trimming and J lost 7 bases, with 12 bases between them. Germline CDR1 reads MDHEN; CDR2 reads SYDVKM. This CDR3 region has 12 residues. CDR3 protein: CASSPSEVGYTF. For the CDR3, the DNA is TGTGCCAGCAGCCCAAGTGAGGTTGGCTACACCTTC.